The source of this TCR beta chain is a study of OX40 agonist ivuxolimab in advanced cancers. Study summary: The group had a mean age of about 60 years, ranged from 23 to 79, and was 82.7% male.

At baseline, cycle 4 day 1, and cycle 7 day 1, blood was sampled. TCRdb's table, derived via immunoSEQ multiplex PCR, lists solely in-frame clones and lacks some. The data contain 50,000 to 60,000 clones, approximately 83% of them seen just once; the ten biggest clones take up over 1.1%. V gave up 1 base and J gave up 1 base, with 8 bases separating them. Germline CDR1 reads LGHNT; CDR2 reads FRNRAP. The CDR3 has 15 amino acids. The rearrangement links TRBV12-5 to TRBJ1-5; no firm D call. Sequenced here: CD4+ or CD8+ T cells sorted from blood, sampled in a trial of the OX40 agonist ivuxolimab. The clonotype originates from an adult with an advanced solid tumor such as melanoma, head and neck, liver or kidney cancer. The CDR3 spells CASGLEGISNQPQHF. The CDR3 nucleotides are TGTGCTAGTGGTTTGGAAGGGATAAGCAATCAGCCCCAGCATTTT. The variable domain in full, with the rest retrieved from reference TRBV12-5 and TRBJ1-5, is DARVTQTPRHKVTEMGQEVTMRCQPILGHNTVFWYRQTMMQGLELLAYFRNRAPLDDSGMPKDRFSAEMPDATLATLKIQPSEPRDSAVYFCASGLEGISNQPQHFGDGTRLSIL.